Below are 7 T cell receptor beta chains sequenced from a single sample in a study of spatial heterogeneity in lung cancer. TCRdb ran MiXCR on the 5' RACE reads and lists one entry per CDR3 protein. The sample carries about 1,100 distinct CDR3 sequences, around two fifths recorded once. As for time point: blood at routine non-recurrence follow-up after resection. This specimen was PBMCs, taken at follow-up. These receptors all stem from a female donor with early-stage non-small cell lung cancer.

This clonotype was observed a few times. The library was prepared for alpha chains; this beta chain is a stray read, so its frequency means little. The rearrangement uses TRBV7-9 and TRBJ2-2; the D call may be TRBD1 or TRBD2 (5 bases each). This CDR3 is built from 16 residues. V lost 5 bases and J lost 2, with 15 bases in between. Looked up from germline, CDR1 is SEHNR and CDR2 is FQNEAQ (reference sequence). The CDR3 loop reads CASSPPYGGNTGELFF. Written as DNA, the CDR3 is TGTGCCAGCAGCCCGCCTTATGGGGGAAACACCGGGGAGCTGTTTTTT.

On this clonotype itself: As an off-target read in a library built for alpha chains, this beta chain has a frequency of little significance. V usage is TRBV20-1 and J usage is TRBJ2-1; 7 nucleotides agree with TRBD2. V was clipped by 2 bases and J by 1 base; unmatched bases: 5. Germline CDR1 DFQATT, CDR2 SNEGSKA (reference sequence). The CDR3 is 15 amino acids. The CDR3 nucleotides are TGCAGTGCTAGACCCGGGACTATATCCTACAATGAGCAGTTCTTC. This codes for CSARPGTISYNEQFF.

This clonotype was counted only a few times. Since the library was made to target alpha chains, this beta chain is a stray read and its abundance is not meaningful. V usage is TRBV29-1 and J usage is TRBJ2-7; 12 nucleotides match TRBD1. This CDR3 contains 14 residues. Germline values: CDR1 SQVTM, CDR2 ANQGSEA. With V trimmed by 5 bases and J by 6 bases, 8 bases remained unmatched. The CDR3 DNA follows: TGCAGCGTTAATACCGGGACAGGGGGCTTCGAGCAGTACTTC. It yields the protein CSVNTGTGGFEQYF.

With respect to this clonotype: Within a library made for alpha chains, this beta chain is off target, and its count is uninformative. The CDR3 loop reads CASSLARLQETQYF. The DNA of the CDR3 is TGTGCCAGCAGCTTAGCGAGGTTACAAGAGACCCAGTACTTC. The chain is built from TRBV7-2 and TRBJ2-5; D call uncertain. V lost 0 bases to trimming and J lost 2 bases, with 7 bases between them. There are 14 residues in the CDR3. Germline V lookup: CDR1 SGHTA, CDR2 FQGNSA.

This clonotype came up a few times. Within a library made for alpha chains, this beta chain is off target, and its count is uninformative. J is TRBJ2-1 and V is TRBV5-1; D remains unclear. The CDR3 loop spans 11 amino acids. Germline CDR1 and CDR2: SGHRS and YFSETQ. V was clipped by 0 bases and J by 7 bases, with 2 bases between them. CDR3 DNA: TGCGCCAGCAGCTTGGAAAATGAGCAGTTCTTC. This codes for CASSLENEQFF.

This clonotype was counted between two and nine times. A library made for alpha chains picked up this beta chain off target, so its size means little. The chain uses TRBV6-1 and TRBJ2-7, with TRBD2 matching 8 bases. This CDR3 is 14 amino acids long. The germline V gene encodes CDR1 MNHNS and CDR2 SASEGT. The V gene end was trimmed by 7 bases and the J gene end by 3 bases; junction bases not matched to a gene: 8. CDR3 DNA sequence: TGTGCCAGCATTCCCAGCGGGAGTGGCTACGAGCAGTACTTC. This translates into CASIPSGSGYEQYF.

This clonotype appeared a few times. The library was prepared for alpha chains; this beta chain is a stray read, so its frequency means little. The chain recombines TRBV18 with TRBJ2-4; a weak D match, TRBD1 (6 bases). The CDR3 contains 14 residues. V lost 3 bases and J lost 5, with 11 bases in between. Germline assignment: CDR1 KGHSH and CDR2 LQKENI. The CDR3 protein is CASSPETGENIQYF. As DNA, the CDR3 is TGTGCCAGCTCACCCGAGACAGGCGAAAACATTCAGTACTTC.